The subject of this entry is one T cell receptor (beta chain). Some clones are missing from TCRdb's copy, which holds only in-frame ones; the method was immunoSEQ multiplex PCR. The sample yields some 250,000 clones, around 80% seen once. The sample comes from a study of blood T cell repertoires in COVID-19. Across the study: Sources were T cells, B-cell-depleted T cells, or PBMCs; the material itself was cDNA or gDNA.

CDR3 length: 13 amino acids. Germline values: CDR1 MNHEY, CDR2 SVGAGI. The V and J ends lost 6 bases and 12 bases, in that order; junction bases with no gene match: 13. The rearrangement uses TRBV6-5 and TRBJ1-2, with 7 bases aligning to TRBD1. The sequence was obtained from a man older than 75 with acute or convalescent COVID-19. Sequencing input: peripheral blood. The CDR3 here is CASREGQWAGDTF. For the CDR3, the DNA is TGTGCCAGCAGGGAGGGACAGTGGGCTGGGGACACCTTC.